The present TCR beta chain was sequenced within a study of blood T cell repertoires in COVID-19. In the study overall: The samples span acute and convalescent COVID-19 from the United States, Italy and Spain. The analysed material was cDNA or gDNA that came from T cells, B-cell-depleted T cells, or PBMCs.

Trimming at V came to 1 base and at J to 4 bases, leaving 2 bases not matched to a gene. The germline V gene has CDR1 LNHNV and CDR2 YYDKDF (reference sequence). The CDR3 is 15 amino acids. Sequencing was performed with immunoSEQ multiplex PCR; in TCRdb, only in-frame clones are kept and a portion is missing. The data show around 270,000 clones, with around four fifths seen just once and 4.2% held by the top ten. The sequenced sample was peripheral blood. The TCR comes from a man aged 55 to 70 with acute or convalescent COVID-19. The chain uses TRBV15 and TRBJ2-7; TRBD2 aligns across 12 bases. The CDR3 DNA is TGTGCCACCAGCAGAGGTGGGACTAGCGGGTACGAGCAGTACTTC. It specifies CATSRGGTSGYEQYF.